These T cell receptor beta chains were read from a single sample in a study of T cell responses to AZD1222 COVID-19 vaccine. Clones were read by immunoSEQ multiplex PCR, and TCRdb kept only the in-frame ones, dropping some. The sample lists roughly 140,000 clones, about 86% occurring once. The input for sequencing was peripheral blood, taken on day 0 of AZD1222 vaccination. The source of these receptors is an adult in good health. The CDR3 runs from the conserved cysteine through the conserved F or W. The D gene is left open where the match is weak. Size is stated for part of the rows, as once, few or many counts, or as a class when the clone is expanded.

D,size,V,J,DNA,CDR3
-,-,TRBV6-1,TRBJ1-1,TGTGCCAGCAGTGAACAGGGCAAATACACTGAAGCTTTCTTT,CASSEQGKYTEAFF
TRBD2,-,TRBV30,TRBJ2-1,TGTGCCTGGAGTTGGGCTAGCGGGTTATACAATGAGCAGTTCTTC,CAWSWASGLYNEQFF
-,-,TRBV4-2,TRBJ2-1,TGTGCCAGCAGCCGGAGTGAGCGGGACAATGAGCAGTTCTTC,CASSRSERDNEQFF
-,-,TRBV14,TRBJ2-2,TGTGCCGGGCGTGCGGACACCGGGGAGCTGTTTTTT,CAGRADTGELFF
TRBD1,-,TRBV14,TRBJ1-5,TGTGCCAGCAGCCAAGGGCTGGGACAGGGGGACATGGGGAGCAATCAGCCCCAGCATTTT,CASSQGLGQGDMGSNQPQHF
TRBD1,-,TRBV4-1,TRBJ2-1,TGCGCCAGCAGCCAGGGACAGGGGGCGTCTTATGAGCAGTTCTTC,CASSQGQGASYEQFF
-,-,TRBV9,TRBJ2-2,TGTGCCAGCAGCGTTAGCCCCTCGGGCCGGGAGCTGTTTTTT,CASSVSPSGRELFF
TRBD1,-,TRBV18,TRBJ1-3,TGTGCCAGCTCACCACGACCCACCGGGACAGGGGGTTCAGGAGGAAACACCATATATTTT,CASSPRPTGTGGSGGNTIYF
TRBD2,-,TRBV7-9,TRBJ2-3,TGTGCCAGCACCCTTAGGTCAGCGGGACCCCGCACAGATACGCAGTATTTT,CASTLRSAGPRTDTQYF
TRBD1,-,TRBV7-6,TRBJ1-1,TGTGCCAGCAGCTTAACCTTCGGGACAGACACTGAAGCTTTCTTT,CASSLTFGTDTEAFF
-,-,TRBV7-8,TRBJ1-4,TGTGCCAGCAGCGCCCGGGACGGCTTCGTGGAAAAACTGTTTTTT,CASSARDGFVEKLFF
-,-,TRBV11-2,TRBJ1-1,TGTGCCAGCAGCGCCGGAAACATGAACACTGAAGCTTTCTTT,CASSAGNMNTEAFF
-,-,TRBV29-1,TRBJ2-3,TGCAGCGTTGGGGGTGACACAGATACGCAGTATTTT,CSVGGDTDTQYF
TRBD2,once,TRBV10-3,TRBJ2-1,TGTGCCATCAATACCGGGACTAGCTACAATGAGCAGTTCTTC,CAINTGTSYNEQFF
-,-,TRBV2,TRBJ1-5,TGTGCCAGCAGTGTGGGTAGGGGCCAGCCCCAGCATTTT,CASSVGRGQPQHF
-,-,TRBV19,TRBJ2-1,TGTGCCAGTAGCATCTACAATGAGCAGTTCTTC,CASSIYNEQFF
-,-,TRBV11-2,TRBJ1-1,TGTGCCAGCAGCAACATGGAAGCTTTCTTT,CASSNMEAFF
-,once,TRBV4-1,TRBJ1-1,TGCGCCAGCAGCCAAGATCGTGGGGGGAACACTGAAGCTTTCTTT,CASSQDRGGNTEAFF
-,-,TRBV30,TRBJ2-1,TGTGCCTGGAGCCCCAATGCCGCTAGCTACAATGAGCAGTTCTTC,CAWSPNAASYNEQFF
-,-,TRBV12-3/TRBV12-4,TRBJ2-5,TGTGCCAGCAGTTTTCTTGAGGGAGAGACCCAGTACTTC,CASSFLEGETQYF
-,once,TRBV3-1/TRBV3-2,TRBJ1-2,TGTGCCAGCAGCCTCTCTGAAGGAGGGACCGTGGGCTACACCTTC,CASSLSEGGTVGYTF
-,-,TRBV27,TRBJ1-2,TGTGCCAGCAGTCCCCGGCAGACTAACTATGGCTACACCTTC,CASSPRQTNYGYTF
TRBD2,-,TRBV27,TRBJ2-1,TGTGCCAGCAGTTCCCAGACTAGCGGGAGGATCTACAATGAGCAGTTCTTC,CASSSQTSGRIYNEQFF
TRBD2,once,TRBV19,TRBJ2-4,TGTGCCAGTAGTAGCGCACTAGCGGGATTTCAGGGTGACATTCAGTACTTC,CASSSALAGFQGDIQYF
TRBD1,-,TRBV6-5,TRBJ1-6,TGTGCCAGCAGGGACAGGGAAATTGGATCACCCCTCCACTTT,CASRDREIGSPLHF
-,-,TRBV11-3,TRBJ1-1,TGTGCCAGCAGCTTAGTGGACGGTGAAGCTTTCTTT,CASSLVDGEAFF
TRBD1,-,TRBV5-1,TRBJ1-3,TGCGCCAGCAGCCTACAGGGGGATTCTGGAAACACCATATATTTT,CASSLQGDSGNTIYF
-,-,TRBV28,TRBJ2-7,TGTGCCAGCAGTTTGCGGGATCCCTACGAGCAGTACTTC,CASSLRDPYEQYF
-,-,TRBV16,TRBJ2-2,TGTGCCAGCAGCCAATCGCGTCGGCAGGGGCCCACCGGGGAGCTGTTTTTT,CASSQSRRQGPTGELFF
-,-,TRBV27,TRBJ1-2,TGTGCCAGCAGTTTGAGGCAGAACTATGGCTACACCTTC,CASSLRQNYGYTF
TRBD1,-,TRBV4-3,TRBJ2-5,TGCGCCAGCAGCCAGGAAAGACAGGGCAGCGAGACCCAGTACTTC,CASSQERQGSETQYF
TRBD1,-,TRBV4-3,TRBJ2-3,TGCGCCAGCAGCCAATTAGGGGGCCTAGCATTAGATACGCAGTATTTT,CASSQLGGLALDTQYF
TRBD1,-,TRBV6-5,TRBJ2-3,TGTGCCAGCAGTTTGGGGACAGGGAGGACAGATACGCAGTATTTT,CASSLGTGRTDTQYF
TRBD1,once,TRBV7-9,TRBJ1-2,TGTGCCAGCAGCTTAGGCGGGACAGGGCAAACCTATGGCTACACCTTC,CASSLGGTGQTYGYTF
-,-,TRBV10-3,TRBJ1-1,TGTGCCATCAGTGAGAATCCCGGGGGGAACACTGAAGCTTTCTTT,CAISENPGGNTEAFF
TRBD2,-,TRBV19,TRBJ2-7,TGTGCCAGTAGTGGGGGGGGGACCCCCGCACAGTACTTC,CASSGGGTPAQYF
-,once,TRBV4-2,TRBJ1-5,TGTGCCAGCAGCCAAGACAGGGCTGCGCCCCAGCATTTT,CASSQDRAAPQHF